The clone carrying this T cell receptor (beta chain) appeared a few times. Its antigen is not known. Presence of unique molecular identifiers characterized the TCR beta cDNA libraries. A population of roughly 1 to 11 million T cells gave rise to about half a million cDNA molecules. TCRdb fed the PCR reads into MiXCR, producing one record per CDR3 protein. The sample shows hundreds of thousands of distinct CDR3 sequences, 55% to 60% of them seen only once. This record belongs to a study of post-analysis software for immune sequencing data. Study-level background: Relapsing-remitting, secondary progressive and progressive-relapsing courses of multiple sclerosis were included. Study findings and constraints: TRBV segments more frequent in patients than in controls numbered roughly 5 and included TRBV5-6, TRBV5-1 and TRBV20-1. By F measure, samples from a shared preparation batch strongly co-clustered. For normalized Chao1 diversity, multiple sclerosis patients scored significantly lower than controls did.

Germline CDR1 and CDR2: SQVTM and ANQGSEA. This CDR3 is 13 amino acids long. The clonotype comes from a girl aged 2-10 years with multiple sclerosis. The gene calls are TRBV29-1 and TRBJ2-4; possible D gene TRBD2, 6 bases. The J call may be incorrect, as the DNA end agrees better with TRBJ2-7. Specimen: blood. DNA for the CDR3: TGCAGCGTTGAGGGGGGTGGGTTCTACGAGCAGTACTTC. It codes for CSVEGGGFYEQYF.